These 3 T cell receptor beta chains were sequenced from one sample in a study of T cell responses to AZD1222 COVID-19 vaccine (dated by TCRdb to the early 2020s). In light of the paper, this sample's time point label describes: baseline before first vaccination. The treatment or condition label, as the study defines it: meningococcal conjugate vaccine given as trial control. Library method: the immunoSEQ multiplex PCR assay. TCRdb holds this immuneACCESS table with in-frame rearrangements only. Some clones are missing; in checked studies, unresolved V genes explain under half, and the rest has no known cause. Recorded for this sample are about 150,000 clones; about 86% of them occurred a single time. The ten most abundant clones make up 5.5% to 6% of the sample. Here the sequenced sample was peripheral blood, taken on day 0 of MenACWY control vaccination. The receptor source for this set is an adult in good health.

The chain joins TRBV19 to TRBJ2-7; D remains ambiguous. The CDR3 runs to 13 residues. The V and J ends lost 6 bases and 2 bases respectively, with 11 bases between them. CDR1 is LNHDA and CDR2 is SQIVND in the germline V gene (reference sequence). CDR3 bases: TGTGCCAGTAGCCCCCCGGAGACCTACGAGCAGTACTTC. Its translation is CASSPPETYEQYF.

The chain carries TRBV11-2 and TRBJ1-5; no clear D gene. Trimming shortened V by 1 base and J by 5 bases, and 6 bases separated the two germline ends. The germline V gene encodes CDR1 SGHAT and CDR2 FQNNGV. This CDR3 has 13 amino acids. The CDR3 protein is CASSLVSDQPQHF. CDR3 nucleotide sequence: TGTGCCAGCAGCTTAGTTTCGGATCAGCCCCAGCATTTT.

This chain joins TRBV18 and TRBJ2-3; D is possibly TRBD2 (6 bases). Trimming took 4 bases from V and 2 from J, leaving 13 bases between them. The CDR3 has 15 residues. Germline CDR1 reads KGHSH; CDR2 reads LQKENI. CDR3 sequence reads: CASSRRDSYTDTQYF. CDR3 DNA: TGTGCCAGCTCACGTCGGGACTCCTACACAGATACGCAGTATTTT.